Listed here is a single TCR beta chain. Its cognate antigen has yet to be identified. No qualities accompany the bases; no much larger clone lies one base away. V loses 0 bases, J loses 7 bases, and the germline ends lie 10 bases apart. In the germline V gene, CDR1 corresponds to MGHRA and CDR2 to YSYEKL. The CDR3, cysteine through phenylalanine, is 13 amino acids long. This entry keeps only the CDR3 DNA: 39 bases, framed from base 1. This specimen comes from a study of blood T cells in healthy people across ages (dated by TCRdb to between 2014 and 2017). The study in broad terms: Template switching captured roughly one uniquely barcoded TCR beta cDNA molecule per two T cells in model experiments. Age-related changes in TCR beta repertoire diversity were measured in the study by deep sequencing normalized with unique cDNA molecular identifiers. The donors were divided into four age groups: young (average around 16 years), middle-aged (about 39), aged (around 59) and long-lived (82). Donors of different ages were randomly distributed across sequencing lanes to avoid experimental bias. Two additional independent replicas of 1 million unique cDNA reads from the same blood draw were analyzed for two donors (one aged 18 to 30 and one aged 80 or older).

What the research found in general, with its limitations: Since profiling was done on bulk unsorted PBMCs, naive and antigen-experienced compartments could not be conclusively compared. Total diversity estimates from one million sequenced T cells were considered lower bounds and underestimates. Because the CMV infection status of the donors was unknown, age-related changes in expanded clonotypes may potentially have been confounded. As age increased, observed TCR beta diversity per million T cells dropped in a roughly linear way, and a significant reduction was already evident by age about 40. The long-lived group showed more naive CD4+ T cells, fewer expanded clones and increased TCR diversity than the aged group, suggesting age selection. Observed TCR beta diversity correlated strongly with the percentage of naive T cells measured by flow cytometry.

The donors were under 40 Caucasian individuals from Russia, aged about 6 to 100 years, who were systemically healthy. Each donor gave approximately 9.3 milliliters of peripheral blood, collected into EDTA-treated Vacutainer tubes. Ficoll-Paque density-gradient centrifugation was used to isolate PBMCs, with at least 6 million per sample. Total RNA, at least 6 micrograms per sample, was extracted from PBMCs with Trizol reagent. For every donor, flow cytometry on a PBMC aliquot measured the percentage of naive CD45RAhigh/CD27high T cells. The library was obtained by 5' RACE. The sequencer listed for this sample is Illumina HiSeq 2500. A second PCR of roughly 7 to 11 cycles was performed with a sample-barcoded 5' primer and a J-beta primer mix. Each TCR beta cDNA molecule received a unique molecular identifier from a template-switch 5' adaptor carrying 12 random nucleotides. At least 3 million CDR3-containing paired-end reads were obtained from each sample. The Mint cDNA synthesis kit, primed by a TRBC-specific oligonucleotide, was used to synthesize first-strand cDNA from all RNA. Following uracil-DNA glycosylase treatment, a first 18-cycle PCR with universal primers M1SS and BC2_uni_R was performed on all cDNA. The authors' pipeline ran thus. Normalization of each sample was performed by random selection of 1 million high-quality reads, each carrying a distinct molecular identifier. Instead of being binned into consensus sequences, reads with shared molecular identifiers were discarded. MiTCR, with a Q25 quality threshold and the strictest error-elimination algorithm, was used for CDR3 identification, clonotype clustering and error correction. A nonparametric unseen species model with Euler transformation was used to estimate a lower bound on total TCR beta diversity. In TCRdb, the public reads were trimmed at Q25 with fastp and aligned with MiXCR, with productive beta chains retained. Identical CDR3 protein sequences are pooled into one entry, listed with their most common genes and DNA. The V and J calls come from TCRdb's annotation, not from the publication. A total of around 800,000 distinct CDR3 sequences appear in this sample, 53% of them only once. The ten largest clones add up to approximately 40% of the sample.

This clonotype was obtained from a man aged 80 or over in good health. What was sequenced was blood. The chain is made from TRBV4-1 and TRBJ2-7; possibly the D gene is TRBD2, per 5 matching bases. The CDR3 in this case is CASSQDGQREQYF. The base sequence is TGCGCCAGCAGCCAAGATGGGCAGCGGGAGCAGTACTTC.